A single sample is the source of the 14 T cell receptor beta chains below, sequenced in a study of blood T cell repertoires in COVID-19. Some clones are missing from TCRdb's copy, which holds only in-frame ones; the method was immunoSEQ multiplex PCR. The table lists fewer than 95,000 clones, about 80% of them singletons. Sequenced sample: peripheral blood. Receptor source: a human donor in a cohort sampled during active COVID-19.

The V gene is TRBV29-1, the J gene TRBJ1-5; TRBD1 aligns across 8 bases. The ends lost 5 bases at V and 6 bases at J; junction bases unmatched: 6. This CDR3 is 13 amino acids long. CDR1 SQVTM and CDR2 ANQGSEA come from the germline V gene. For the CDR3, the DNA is TGCAGCGTTTTGGACAGGGTAGGTCAGCCCCAGCATTTT. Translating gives CSVLDRVGQPQHF.

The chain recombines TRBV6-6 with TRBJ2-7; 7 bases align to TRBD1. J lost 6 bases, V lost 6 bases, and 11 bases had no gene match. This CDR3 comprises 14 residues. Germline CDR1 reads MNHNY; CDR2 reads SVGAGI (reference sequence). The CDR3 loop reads CASRPKGGVSEQYF. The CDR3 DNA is TGTGCCAGCAGGCCTAAAGGGGGCGTGAGCGAGCAGTACTTC.

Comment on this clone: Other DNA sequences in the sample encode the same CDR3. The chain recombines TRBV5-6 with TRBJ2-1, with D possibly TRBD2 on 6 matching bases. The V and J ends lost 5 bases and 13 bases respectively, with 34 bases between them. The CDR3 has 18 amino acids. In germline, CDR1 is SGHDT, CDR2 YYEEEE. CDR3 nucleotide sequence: TGTGCCAGCAGTTCCGGGACTGACTATTTGTCGGCCGATCAGGAACAGTTCTTC. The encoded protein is CASSSGTDYLSADQEQFF.

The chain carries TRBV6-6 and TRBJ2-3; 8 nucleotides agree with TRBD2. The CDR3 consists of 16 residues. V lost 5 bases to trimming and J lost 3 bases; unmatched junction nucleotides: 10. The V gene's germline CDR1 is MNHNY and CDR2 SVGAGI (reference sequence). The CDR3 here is CASSNPGGGRTDTQYF. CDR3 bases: TGTGCCAGCAGTAACCCCGGGGGGGGGAGGACAGATACGCAGTATTTT.

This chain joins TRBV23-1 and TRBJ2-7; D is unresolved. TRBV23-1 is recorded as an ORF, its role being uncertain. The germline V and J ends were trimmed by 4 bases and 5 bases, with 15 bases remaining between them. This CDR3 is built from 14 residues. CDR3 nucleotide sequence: TGCGCCAGCAGTCGGGCAGGCCCCTTGGACGAGCAGTACTTC. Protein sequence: CASSRAGPLDEQYF.

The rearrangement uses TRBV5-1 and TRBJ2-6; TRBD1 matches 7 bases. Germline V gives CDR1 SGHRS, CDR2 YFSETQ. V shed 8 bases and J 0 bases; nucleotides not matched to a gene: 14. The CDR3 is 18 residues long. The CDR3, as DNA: TGCGCCAGTACCGAATTACCGGGACAGAGCTCTGGGGCCAACGTCCTGACTTTC. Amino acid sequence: CASTELPGQSSGANVLTF.

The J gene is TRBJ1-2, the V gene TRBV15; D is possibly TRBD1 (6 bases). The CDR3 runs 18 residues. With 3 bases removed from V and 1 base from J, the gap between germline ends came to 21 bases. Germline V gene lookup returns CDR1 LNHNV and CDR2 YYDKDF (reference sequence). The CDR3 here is CATSRGQITGHLNYGYTF. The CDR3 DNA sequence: TGTGCCACCAGCAGGGGGCAAATTACGGGACACCTTAACTATGGCTACACCTTC.

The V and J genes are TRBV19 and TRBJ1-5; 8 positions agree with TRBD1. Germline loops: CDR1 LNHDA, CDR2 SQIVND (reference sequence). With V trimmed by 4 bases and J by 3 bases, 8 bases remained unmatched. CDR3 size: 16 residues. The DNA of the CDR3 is TGTGCCAGTAGTAGCTACTCACAGGGGGTCAATCAGCCCCAGCATTTT. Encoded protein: CASSSYSQGVNQPQHF. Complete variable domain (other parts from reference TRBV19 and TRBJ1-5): DGGITQSPKYLFRKEGQNVTLSCEQNLNHDAMYWYRQDPGQGLRLIYYSQIVNDFQKGDIAEGYSVSREKKESFPLTVTSAQKNPTAFYLCASSSYSQGVNQPQHFGDGTRLSIL.

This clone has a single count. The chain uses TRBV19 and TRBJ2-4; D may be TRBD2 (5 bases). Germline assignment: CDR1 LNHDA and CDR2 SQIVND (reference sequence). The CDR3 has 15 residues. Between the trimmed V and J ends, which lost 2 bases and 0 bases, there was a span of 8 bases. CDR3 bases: TGTGCCAGTAGTATAAGCGGCCTAGCCAAAAACATTCAGTACTTC. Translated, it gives CASSISGLAKNIQYF.

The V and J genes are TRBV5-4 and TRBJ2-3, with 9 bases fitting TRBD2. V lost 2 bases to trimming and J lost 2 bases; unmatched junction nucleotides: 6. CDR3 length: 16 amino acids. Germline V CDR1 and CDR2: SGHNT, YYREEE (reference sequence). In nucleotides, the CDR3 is TGTGCCAGCAGCTTCCTTGGCGGGGGGGCCACAGATACGCAGTATTTT. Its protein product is CASSFLGGGATDTQYF.

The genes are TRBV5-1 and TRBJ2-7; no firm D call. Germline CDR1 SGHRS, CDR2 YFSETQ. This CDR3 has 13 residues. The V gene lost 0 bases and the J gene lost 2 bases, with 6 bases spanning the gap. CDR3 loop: CASSLEPTYEQYF. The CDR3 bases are TGCGCCAGCAGCTTGGAGCCTACCTACGAGCAGTACTTC.

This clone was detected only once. CDR3 in DNA: TGTGCCAGCAGCACCGACTCATTCCACGAGCAGTACTTC. It translates to CASSTDSFHEQYF. This chain connects TRBV5-4 to TRBJ2-7; D not resolved. From germline, CDR1 is SGHNT and CDR2 YYREEE (reference sequence). The V end was cut by 4 bases, the J end by 5 bases, with 13 bases between. The CDR3 totals 13 residues.

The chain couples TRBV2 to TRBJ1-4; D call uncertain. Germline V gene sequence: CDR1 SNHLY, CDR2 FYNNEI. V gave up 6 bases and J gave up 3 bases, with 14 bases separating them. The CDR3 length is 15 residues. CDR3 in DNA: TGTGCCAGCAGACCGGGGTCAGCCCCTAATGAAAAACTGTTTTTT. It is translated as CASRPGSAPNEKLFF. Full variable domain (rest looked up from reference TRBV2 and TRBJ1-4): EPEVTQTPSHQVTQMGQEVILRCVPISNHLYFYWYRQILGQKVEFLVSFYNNEISEKSEIFDDQFSVERPDGSNFTLKIRSTKLEDSAMYFCASRPGSAPNEKLFFGSGTQLSVL.

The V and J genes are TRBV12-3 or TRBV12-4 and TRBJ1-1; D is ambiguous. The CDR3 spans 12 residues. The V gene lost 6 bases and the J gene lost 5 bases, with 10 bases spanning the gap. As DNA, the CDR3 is TGTGCCAGCAGCCGCGGTGGGACTGAAGCTTTCTTT. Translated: CASSRGGTEAFF.